This TCR beta chain was captured in a study of immune evolution from preneoplasia to lung adenocarcinoma. Study findings and constraints: Later-stage lesions appeared to have more T cells, more diversity, less clonality. From normal lung to invasive adenocarcinoma, top clone frequencies appeared to decrease.

Patients had resection in Japan or China between about 2014 and 2018. Each case's diagnosis was confirmed by two pathologists on H&E. This CDR3 is 16 amino acids long. The V and J ends lost 4 bases and 5 bases, in that order; junction bases with no gene match: 5. Germline V gives CDR1 SGHAT, CDR2 FQDESV (reference sequence). Worth noting for this clone: Antigen unknown.

Some clones are missing from TCRdb's copy, which holds only in-frame ones; the method was immunoSEQ multiplex PCR. Of roughly 6,600 clones listed, approximately 80% are singletons. The sample consisted of FFPE adjacent normal lung tissue. The chain carries TRBV11-1 and TRBJ2-1, with 13 nucleotides matching TRBD2. The sequence came from a person aged 55-80 years with lung adenocarcinoma. This chain's CDR3 is CASSSRTSGSHNEQFF. DNA of the CDR3: TGTGCCAGCAGCTCCAGGACTAGCGGGAGTCACAATGAGCAGTTCTTC.